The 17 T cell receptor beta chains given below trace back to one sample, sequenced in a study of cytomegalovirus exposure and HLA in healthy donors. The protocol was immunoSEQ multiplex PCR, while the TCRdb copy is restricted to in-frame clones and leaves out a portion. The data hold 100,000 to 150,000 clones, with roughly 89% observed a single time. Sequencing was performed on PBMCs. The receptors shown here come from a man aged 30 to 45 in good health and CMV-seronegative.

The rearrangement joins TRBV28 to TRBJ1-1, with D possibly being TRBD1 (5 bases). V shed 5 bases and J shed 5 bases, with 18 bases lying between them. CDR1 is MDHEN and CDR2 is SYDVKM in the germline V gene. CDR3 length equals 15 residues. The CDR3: CASSPHRTRETEAFF. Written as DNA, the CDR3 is TGTGCCAGCAGTCCCCACCGGACAAGAGAGACTGAAGCTTTCTTT.

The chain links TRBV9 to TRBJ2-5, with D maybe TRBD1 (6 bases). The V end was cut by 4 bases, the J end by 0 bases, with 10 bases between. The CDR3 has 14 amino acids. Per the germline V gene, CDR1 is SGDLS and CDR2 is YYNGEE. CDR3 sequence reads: CASSSGQNQETQYF. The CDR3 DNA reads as TGTGCCAGCAGCTCTGGACAGAACCAAGAGACCCAGTACTTC.

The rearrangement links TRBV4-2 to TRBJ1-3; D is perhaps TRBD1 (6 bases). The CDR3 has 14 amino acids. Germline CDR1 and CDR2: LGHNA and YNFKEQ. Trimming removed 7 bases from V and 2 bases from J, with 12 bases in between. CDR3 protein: CASTSGGTGNTIYF. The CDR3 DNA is TGTGCCAGCACCAGCGGGGGCACTGGAAACACCATATATTTT.

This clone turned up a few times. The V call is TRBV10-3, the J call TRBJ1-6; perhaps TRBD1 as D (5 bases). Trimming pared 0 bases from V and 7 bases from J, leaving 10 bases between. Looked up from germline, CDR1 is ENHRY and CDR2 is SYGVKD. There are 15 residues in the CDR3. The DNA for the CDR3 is TGTGCCATCAGTGAGTCGGAGGGGTACAATTCACCCCTCCACTTT. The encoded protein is CAISESEGYNSPLHF.

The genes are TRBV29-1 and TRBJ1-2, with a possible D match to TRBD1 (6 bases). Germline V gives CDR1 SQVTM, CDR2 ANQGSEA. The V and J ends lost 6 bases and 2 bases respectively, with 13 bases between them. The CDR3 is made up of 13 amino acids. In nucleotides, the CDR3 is TGCAGCGTCGCTCCTACAGGGAACTATGGCTACACCTTC. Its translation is CSVAPTGNYGYTF.

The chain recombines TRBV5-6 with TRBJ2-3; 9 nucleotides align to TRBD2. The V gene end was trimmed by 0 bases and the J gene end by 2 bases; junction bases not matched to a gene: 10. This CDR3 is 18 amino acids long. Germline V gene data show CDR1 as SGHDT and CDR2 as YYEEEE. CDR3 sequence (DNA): TGTGCCAGCAGCTTGGCCGCGGCTAGCGGGATGAACACAGATACGCAGTATTTT. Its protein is CASSLAAASGMNTDTQYF.

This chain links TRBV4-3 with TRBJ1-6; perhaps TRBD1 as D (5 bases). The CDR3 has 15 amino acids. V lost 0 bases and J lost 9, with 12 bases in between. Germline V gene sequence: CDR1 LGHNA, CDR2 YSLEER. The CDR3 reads CASSQDRGGGSPLHF. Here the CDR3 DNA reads TGCGCCAGCAGCCAAGATCGGGGGGGAGGTTCACCCCTCCACTTT.

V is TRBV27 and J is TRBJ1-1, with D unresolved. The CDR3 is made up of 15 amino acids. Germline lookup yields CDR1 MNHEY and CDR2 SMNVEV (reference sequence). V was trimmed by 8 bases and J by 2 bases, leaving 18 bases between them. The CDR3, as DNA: TGTGCCAGCGCCTATCTCGCGGGTCTCAACACTGAAGCTTTCTTT. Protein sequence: CASAYLAGLNTEAFF.

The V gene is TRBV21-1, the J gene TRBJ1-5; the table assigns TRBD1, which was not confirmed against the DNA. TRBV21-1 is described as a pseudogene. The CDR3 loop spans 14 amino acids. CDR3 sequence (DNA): TGTGCCAGCCCAAGAACAGGGGGCAATCAGCCCCAGCATTTT. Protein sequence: CASPRTGGNQPQHF.

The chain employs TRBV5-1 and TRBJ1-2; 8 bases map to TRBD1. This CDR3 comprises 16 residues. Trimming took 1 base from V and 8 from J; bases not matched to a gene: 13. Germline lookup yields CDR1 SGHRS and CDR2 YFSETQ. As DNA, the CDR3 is TGCGCCAGCAGCTTGTCCACCACCGGGACAGGAAGCGGCTACACCTTC. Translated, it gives CASSLSTTGTGSGYTF.

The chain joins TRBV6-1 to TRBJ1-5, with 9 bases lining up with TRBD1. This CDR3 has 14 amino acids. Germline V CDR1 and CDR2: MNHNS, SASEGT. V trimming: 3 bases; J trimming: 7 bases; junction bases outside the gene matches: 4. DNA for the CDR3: TGTGCCAGCAGTGACCGGGACAGGGTCCAGCCCCAGCATTTT. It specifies CASSDRDRVQPQHF.

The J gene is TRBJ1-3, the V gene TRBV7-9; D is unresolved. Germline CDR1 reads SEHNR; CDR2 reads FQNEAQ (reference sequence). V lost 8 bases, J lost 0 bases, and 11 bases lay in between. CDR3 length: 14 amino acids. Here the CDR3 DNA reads TGTGCCAGCGTCCCCTCGTACTCTGGAAACACCATATATTTT. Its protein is CASVPSYSGNTIYF.

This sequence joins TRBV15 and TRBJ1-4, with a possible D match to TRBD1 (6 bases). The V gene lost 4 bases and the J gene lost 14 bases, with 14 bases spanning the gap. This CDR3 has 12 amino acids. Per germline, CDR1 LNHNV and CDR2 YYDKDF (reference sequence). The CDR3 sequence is CATSNMRGHLFF. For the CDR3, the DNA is TGTGCCACCAGCAACATGAGGGGACACCTGTTTTTT.

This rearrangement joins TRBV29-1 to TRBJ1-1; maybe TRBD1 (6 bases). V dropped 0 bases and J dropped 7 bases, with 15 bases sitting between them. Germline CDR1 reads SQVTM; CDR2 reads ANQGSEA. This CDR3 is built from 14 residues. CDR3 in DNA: TGCAGCGTTGAAGATCTGTACAGGGAGTATGAAGCTTTCTTT. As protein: CSVEDLYREYEAFF.

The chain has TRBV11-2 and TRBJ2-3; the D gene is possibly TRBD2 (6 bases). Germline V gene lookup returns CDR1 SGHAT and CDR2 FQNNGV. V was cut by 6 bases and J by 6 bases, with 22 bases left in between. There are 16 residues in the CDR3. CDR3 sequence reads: CASSLRPLGGLDTQYF. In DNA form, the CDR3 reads TGTGCCAGCAGTTTAAGGCCCTTGGGGGGTTTGGATACGCAGTATTTT.

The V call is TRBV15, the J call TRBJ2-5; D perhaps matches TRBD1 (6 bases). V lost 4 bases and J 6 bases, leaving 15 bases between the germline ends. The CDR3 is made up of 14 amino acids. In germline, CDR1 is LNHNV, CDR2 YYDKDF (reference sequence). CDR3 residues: CATSTRDTQKTQYF. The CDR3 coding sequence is TGTGCCACCAGCACCCGGGACACTCAGAAGACCCAGTACTTC. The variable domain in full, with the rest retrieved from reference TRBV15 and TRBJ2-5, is DAMVIQNPRYQVTQFGKPVTLSCSQTLNHNVMYWYQQKSSQAPKLLFHYYDKDFNNEADTPDNFQSRRPNTSFCFLDIRSPGLGDTAMYLCATSTRDTQKTQYFGPGTRLLVL.

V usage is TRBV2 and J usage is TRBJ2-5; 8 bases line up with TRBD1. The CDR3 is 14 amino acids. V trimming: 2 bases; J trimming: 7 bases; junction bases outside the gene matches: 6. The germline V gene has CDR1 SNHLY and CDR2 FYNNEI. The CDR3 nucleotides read TGTGCCAGCAGTGAATATGGACAGGGTTCGACCCAGTACTTC. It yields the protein CASSEYGQGSTQYF.